This T cell receptor beta chain comes out of a study of T cell changes during pregnancy in multiple sclerosis. Some clones are missing from TCRdb's copy, which holds only in-frame ones; the method was immunoSEQ multiplex PCR. The sample has approximately 28,000 clones; approximately 90% are singletons. Germline assignment: CDR1 SGHDT and CDR2 YYEEEE. V dropped 5 bases and J dropped 2; count of bases not matched to a gene: 12. This CDR3 is built from 16 residues. The specimen was peripheral blood, collected in the first trimester of pregnancy. This sequence originates from a female donor in good health, enrolled as a control in a pregnancy study. The rearrangement joins TRBV5-6 to TRBJ1-2; 7 nucleotides match TRBD1. Here the CDR3 reads CASRVGTLGQNYGYTF. The DNA of the CDR3 is TGTGCCAGCAGGGTTGGGACCTTGGGACAGAACTATGGCTACACCTTC. Filled out from reference TRBV5-6 and TRBJ1-2, the complete variable domain reads DAGVTQSPTHLIKTRGQQVTLRCSPKSGHDTVSWYQQALGQGPQFIFQYYEEEERQRGNFPDRFSGHQFPNYSSELNVNALLLGDSALYLCASRVGTLGQNYGYTFGSGTRLTVV.